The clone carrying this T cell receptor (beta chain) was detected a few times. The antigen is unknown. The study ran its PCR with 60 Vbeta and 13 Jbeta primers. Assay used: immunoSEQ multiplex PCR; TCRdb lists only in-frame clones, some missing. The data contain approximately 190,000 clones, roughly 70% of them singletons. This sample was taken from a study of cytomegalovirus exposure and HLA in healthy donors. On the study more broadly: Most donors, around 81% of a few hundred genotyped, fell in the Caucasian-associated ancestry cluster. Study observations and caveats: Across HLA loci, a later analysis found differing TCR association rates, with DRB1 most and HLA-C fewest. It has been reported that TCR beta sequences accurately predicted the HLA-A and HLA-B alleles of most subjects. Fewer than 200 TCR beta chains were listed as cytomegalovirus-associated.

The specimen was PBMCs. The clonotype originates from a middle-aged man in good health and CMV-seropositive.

The DNA of the CDR3 is TGTGCCAGCAGCTTAGGGGGCGATTATAATTCACCCCTCCACTTT. It yields the protein CASSLGGDYNSPLHF. The gene calls are TRBV7-6 and TRBJ1-6; the D gene is possibly TRBD1 (5 bases). V lost 1 base and J lost 4, with 8 bases in between. Germline assignment: CDR1 SGHVS and CDR2 FNYEAQ. This CDR3 is built from 15 residues.